This T cell receptor beta chain was found in a study of T cell responses to AZD1222 COVID-19 vaccine. Measured with immunoSEQ multiplex PCR; TCRdb has only the in-frame clones, and not every one. The sample holds about 130,000 clones; about 90% are singletons and the top ten take 7.6%. CDR3 length: 19 residues. The V gene's germline CDR1 is LNHDA and CDR2 SQIVND (reference sequence). The V gene lost 2 bases and the J gene lost 3 bases, with 25 bases spanning the gap. This chain uses TRBV19 with TRBJ1-1; D is unresolved. This TCR was sampled from an adult in good health. This specimen consisted of peripheral blood, obtained on day 0 of AZD1222 vaccination. The CDR3 here is CASSISPPHRQLFHTEAFF. The CDR3 coding sequence is TGTGCCAGTAGTATATCCCCCCCACATCGCCAACTTTTTCACACTGAAGCTTTCTTT.